These 6 T cell receptor beta chains were sequenced from one sample in a study of shared clonotypes between healthy human individuals. Libraries were prepared by immunoSEQ multiplex PCR; TCRdb keeps only in-frame clonotypes and omits some of them. The sample lists a few million clones, nearly 97% seen once, with roughly 0.13% in the top ten. Sequencing was done on a sample of naive CD4+ T cells sorted from blood. Stated subset: CD45RA+ positively selected. The receptors originated from a man aged 18 to 30 in good health.

Comments on this clone: Different DNA sequences within this sample yield the same CDR3. V gene TRBV10-1 combines with J gene TRBJ2-7; D is ambiguous. Germline-derived CDR1 and CDR2 are WNHNN and SYGVQD (reference sequence). V was shortened by 0 bases and J by 0 bases, with 6 bases between the two germline ends. This CDR3 has 14 residues. CDR3 protein: CASSESGSSYEQYF. CDR3 coding DNA: TGCGCCAGCAGTGAGTCTGGAAGCTCCTACGAGCAGTACTTC.

CDR3 in amino acids: CAWSNKDRLNQPQHF. CDR3 sequence (DNA): TGTGCCTGGAGCAATAAGGACAGACTCAATCAGCCCCAGCATTTT. The chain links TRBV30 to TRBJ1-5, with TRBD1 as a possible D gene (6 bases). This CDR3 is 15 amino acids long. Germline CDR1 GTSNPN, CDR2 SVGIG (reference sequence). The germline V and J ends were trimmed by 3 bases and 3 bases, with 15 bases remaining between them. The whole variable domain, filled in from reference TRBV30 and TRBJ1-5, reads SQTIHQWPATLVQPVGSPLSLECTVEGTSNPNLYWYRQAAGRGLQLLFYSVGIGQISSEVPQNLSASRPQDRQFILSSKKLLLSDSGFYLCAWSNKDRLNQPQHFGDGTRLSIL.

The chain joins TRBV7-3 to TRBJ2-5; 8 bases map to TRBD1. Germline V CDR1 and CDR2: SGHTA, FQGTGA. The junction had 3 bases not matched to a gene; V was cut back by 5 bases and J by 4 bases. CDR3 length equals 13 residues. CDR3 amino acids: CASSPGTGETQYF. CDR3 DNA sequence: TGTGCCAGCAGCCCCGGGACAGGAGAGACCCAGTACTTC.

The chain employs TRBV9 and TRBJ2-3; the match to TRBD2 covers 7 bases. The junction had 8 bases not matched to a gene; V was cut back by 1 base and J by 6 bases. The CDR3 runs 15 residues. CDR1 is SGDLS and CDR2 is YYNGEE in the germline V gene. The DNA of the CDR3 is TGTGCCAGCAGCGTAAGCGCGGGAGTCGGCGATACGCAGTATTTT. Its translation: CASSVSAGVGDTQYF.

The CDR3 DNA follows: TGCGCCAGCAAATCCGGGACAGGGAATAATTCACCCCTCCACTTT. Translated, it gives CASKSGTGNNSPLHF. J is TRBJ1-6 and V is TRBV5-1; 9 bases match TRBD1. Germline loops: CDR1 SGHRS, CDR2 YFSETQ. The CDR3 runs to 15 residues. Germline trimming cut 6 bases from V and 5 bases from J; bases unmatched to any gene: 6.

The chain recombines TRBV11-2 with TRBJ2-6; TRBD1 aligns across 12 bases. The germline V gene encodes CDR1 SGHAT and CDR2 FQNNGV. The CDR3 consists of 19 residues. The trim removed 5 bases at V and 0 bases at J, leaving 8 bases unmatched. The CDR3 loop is CASSPPGTGGASGANVLTF. The CDR3 nucleotides are TGTGCCAGCAGCCCTCCCGGGACAGGGGGCGCCTCTGGGGCCAACGTCCTGACTTTC. Using reference TRBV11-2 and TRBJ2-6 for the parts outside the CDR3, the full variable domain is EAGVAQSPRYKIIEKRQSVAFWCNPISGHATLYWYQQILGQGPKLLIQFQNNGVVDDSQLPKDRFSAERLKGVDSTLKIQPAKLEDSAVYLCASSPPGTGGASGANVLTFGAGSRLTVL.